This T cell receptor (beta chain) was sequenced during a study of blood T cell repertoires in COVID-19. As for the study in general: Both acute and convalescent COVID-19 samples were obtained from the United States, Italy and Spain.

From germline, CDR1 is GTSNPN and CDR2 SVGIG (reference sequence). The CDR3 totals 14 residues. V shed 3 bases, J shed 5 bases, and the junction held 10 bases outside the gene matches. Individuals drawn from under 30 US areas were about 18 to 95 years old. Before being deemed recovered, Cohort 3 donors had two negative PCRs, clearance, or symptom resolution. Original processing methods: For nucleated cells, counts were estimated from reference gene primer amplification. Clones were sequenced by immunoSEQ multiplex PCR, and TCRdb holds only the in-frame ones, with some missing. V, J and clone size derive from that table, while D and trimming were established from the DNA sequence. The sample consists of roughly 190,000 clones, about 81% of them appearing once.

This TCR was sampled from a woman under 40 who had recovered from COVID-19. The sample consisted of PBMCs or T cells enriched from blood (not recorded which). This chain links TRBV30 with TRBJ2-7; 7 nucleotides align to TRBD1. DNA for the CDR3: TGTGCCTGGAGCCAGCAGACAGGGCCCCACGAGCAGTACTTC. As protein: CAWSQQTGPHEQYF.